These 22 T cell receptor beta chains were all obtained from the same sample, sequenced in a study of beta chain features in type 1 diabetes. Every isolated RNA sample was fully reverse transcribed, so sequencing captured expressed TCRB transcripts. Libraries were prepared by immunoSEQ multiplex PCR; TCRdb keeps only in-frame clonotypes and omits some of them. The sample comprises hundreds of thousands of clones, roughly a sixth of which are singletons, and about 0.097% rests with the top ten. The sample consisted of naive CD4+ T cells from blood. The receptor source for this set is a man in his late teens or twenties in good health.

This clone has only a few counts. The chain has TRBV7-9 and TRBJ2-7; TRBD1 might be the D (6 bases). The V gene lost 5 bases and the J gene lost 3 bases, with 20 bases spanning the gap. The CDR3 is made up of 16 amino acids. Germline CDR1 SEHNR, CDR2 FQNEAQ (reference sequence). CDR3 DNA: TGTGCCAGCAGCCACCTTGGGGCAGGGGTTGGCTACGAGCAGTACTTC. It yields the protein CASSHLGAGVGYEQYF.

The chain employs TRBV5-6 and TRBJ2-7; D possibly corresponds to TRBD2 (6 bases). V was trimmed by 6 bases and J by 2 bases, leaving 18 bases between them. In germline, CDR1 is SGHDT, CDR2 YYEEEE. This CDR3 spans 15 amino acids. The CDR3 here is CASTRGGLGPYEQYF. CDR3 in DNA: TGTGCCAGCACCCGAGGAGGGTTAGGTCCCTACGAGCAGTACTTC.

J is TRBJ2-7 and V is TRBV11-2; 10 bases are shared with TRBD1. Trimming removed 5 bases from V and 2 bases from J; junction bases left unmatched: 6. Germline V lookup: CDR1 SGHAT, CDR2 FQNNGV. This CDR3 has 15 amino acids. In nucleotides, the CDR3 is TGTGCCAGCAGCAAACCCGGGACAGGGGCCTACGAGCAGTACTTC. It specifies CASSKPGTGAYEQYF.

The chain employs TRBV5-1 and TRBJ2-3, with TRBD1 matching over 9 bases. The junction had 2 bases not matched to a gene; V was cut back by 2 bases and J by 4 bases. This CDR3 contains 14 residues. CDR1 and CDR2 from the germline V gene are SGHRS and YFSETQ. The CDR3 loop is CASSLQGAPDTQYF. In DNA, the CDR3 is TGCGCCAGCAGCTTACAGGGGGCCCCAGATACGCAGTATTTT.

The chain joins TRBV4-3 to TRBJ1-1, with TRBD1 matching 9 bases. There are 15 residues in the CDR3. The V gene's germline CDR1 is LGHNA and CDR2 YSLEER. J lost 5 bases, V lost 2 bases, and 6 bases had no gene match. The CDR3 protein is CASSQPGQGFTEAFF. CDR3 coding DNA: TGCGCCAGCAGCCAACCGGGACAGGGTTTTACTGAAGCTTTCTTT.

The CDR3 region is CASSRTTYEQYF. CDR3 DNA: TGTGCCAGCAGCCGAACTACCTACGAGCAGTACTTC. The chain has TRBV11-1 and TRBJ2-7; the D is unclear. The CDR3 contains 12 residues. Per the germline V gene, CDR1 is SGHAT and CDR2 is FQDESV (reference sequence). Trimming took 5 bases from V and 2 from J, leaving 7 bases between them.

There are a few counts of this clone. V gene TRBV5-4 combines with J gene TRBJ1-2, with D unresolved. In germline, CDR1 is SGHNT, CDR2 YYREEE (reference sequence). The CDR3 length is 15 residues. V shed 7 bases and J shed 2 bases, with 18 bases lying between them. The DNA for the CDR3 is TGTGCCAGCGGAATCCAGAGGCCCGCCAACTATGGCTACACCTTC. Its translation is CASGIQRPANYGYTF.

The chain's CDR3 is CASSYVAGGNNEQFF. Here the CDR3 DNA reads TGTGCCAGCAGTTACGTGGCGGGGGGAAACAATGAGCAGTTCTTC. This chain connects TRBV6-5 to TRBJ2-1; TRBD2 aligns across 8 bases. Germline CDR1 MNHEY, CDR2 SVGAGI. CDR3 length: 15 amino acids. Germline trimming cut 2 bases from V and 5 bases from J; bases unmatched to any gene: 5.

The V and J genes are TRBV9 and TRBJ2-3, with TRBD2 identical over 7 bases. The CDR3 is 15 residues long. V shed 0 bases, J shed 2 bases, and the junction held 3 bases outside the gene matches. Germline loops: CDR1 SGDLS, CDR2 YYNGEE. The CDR3 sequence is CASSVGLADTDTQYF. CDR3 sequence (DNA): TGTGCCAGCAGCGTAGGGCTAGCGGACACAGATACGCAGTATTTT.

This clone was observed at least ten times. The gene calls are TRBV14 and TRBJ2-1; 12 bases agree with TRBD2. Trimming removed 5 bases from V and 7 bases from J; junction bases left unmatched: 9. CDR1 is SGHDN, CDR2 FVKESK, per germline. CDR3 length: 16 amino acids. The CDR3 here is CASSALAGGRSNEQFF. The CDR3 nucleotides read TGTGCCAGCAGCGCACTAGCGGGGGGCCGTTCTAATGAGCAGTTCTTC.

The gene calls are TRBV7-2 and TRBJ2-3, with TRBD2 matching 8 bases. The CDR3 is 19 amino acids. The V gene end was trimmed by 5 bases and the J gene end by 0 bases; junction bases not matched to a gene: 16. Germline V CDR1 and CDR2: SGHTA, FQGNSA. The CDR3 DNA follows: TGTGCCAGCAGCCGGGGGGGGCGGGCCTCCCTTACTAGCACAGATACGCAGTATTTT. Translating gives CASSRGGRASLTSTDTQYF.

V usage is TRBV10-2 and J usage is TRBJ2-1, with 12 bases aligning to TRBD2. With 6 bases clipped from V and 8 bases from J, the junction kept 2 bases outside the gene matches. This CDR3 is 13 amino acids long. Germline CDR1 WSHSY, CDR2 SAAADI. CDR3 bases: TGCGCCAGCAGGCTAGCGGGGGGGCATGAGCAGTTCTTC. Translated: CASRLAGGHEQFF.

The table lists this clone with a few counts. The chain couples TRBV6-6 to TRBJ1-6, with 7 bases aligning to TRBD1. V lost 5 bases, J lost 9 bases, and 13 bases stayed unmatched. The CDR3 runs to 16 residues. The germline V gene encodes CDR1 MNHNY and CDR2 SVGAGI (reference sequence). As DNA, the CDR3 is TGTGCCAGCAGTCCCGGACCGGGACAGAAACGTTCACCCCTCCACTTT. Translation gives CASSPGPGQKRSPLHF.

This clone was observed a few times. The chain employs TRBV7-8 and TRBJ2-7; the D gene is possibly TRBD2 (7 bases). The length of the CDR3 is 15 residues. Germline CDR1 is SGHVS and CDR2 is FQNEAQ. V shed 5 bases and J shed 2 bases, with 16 bases lying between them. CDR3 region: CASSVTLGGPYEQYF. CDR3 coding DNA: TGTGCCAGCAGCGTGACCCTCGGGGGGCCCTACGAGCAGTACTTC. The full variable domain, with the rest looked up from reference TRBV7-8 and TRBJ2-7, is GAGVSQSPRYKVAKRGQDVALRCDPISGHVSLFWYQQALGQGPEFLTYFQNEAQLDKSGLPSDRFFAERPEGSVSTLKIQRTQQEDSAVYLCASSVTLGGPYEQYFGPGTRLTVT.

The chain recombines TRBV5-1 with TRBJ2-5; 8 positions match TRBD2. The trim removed 4 bases at V and 2 bases at J, leaving 4 bases unmatched. The CDR3 is 14 amino acids. Germline V lookup: CDR1 SGHRS, CDR2 YFSETQ. The DNA of the CDR3 is TGCGCCAGCAGCCCTTCTAGCGGGCAAGAGACCCAGTACTTC. It is translated as CASSPSSGQETQYF.

The rearrangement joins TRBV7-6 to TRBJ1-3, with D possibly TRBD1 on 5 matching bases. The ends were cut back, 5 bases at V and 4 bases at J, with 15 bases in the middle. Germline loops: CDR1 SGHVS, CDR2 FNYEAQ. This CDR3 spans 15 amino acids. CDR3 amino acids: CASSPRWRGGNTIYF. For the CDR3, the DNA is TGTGCCAGCAGCCCGAGATGGCGGGGGGGAAACACCATATATTTT. The variable domain in full, completed from reference TRBV7-6 and TRBJ1-3, reads GAGVSQSPRYKVTKRGQDVALRCDPISGHVSLYWYRQALGQGPEFLTYFNYEAQQDKSGLPNDRFSAERPEGSISTLTIQRTEQRDSAMYRCASSPRWRGGNTIYFGEGSWLTVV.

The CDR3 sequence: CASRSGISSTNEKLFF. The DNA for the CDR3 is TGTGCCAGCAGATCGGGGATATCCTCTACTAATGAAAAACTGTTTTTT. The rearrangement joins TRBV2 to TRBJ1-4; unclear D gene. This CDR3 is 16 amino acids long. V lost 6 bases to trimming and J lost 2 bases, with 16 bases between them. Germline V gene sequence: CDR1 SNHLY, CDR2 FYNNEI.

The chain is built from TRBV7-9 and TRBJ2-3; 8 bases are shared with TRBD1. CDR3 length equals 15 residues. J was trimmed by 4 bases and V by 3 bases; bases with no gene match: 6. CDR1 SEHNR and CDR2 FQNEAQ come from the germline V gene (reference sequence). CDR3 sequence: CASSLADRGADTQYF. For the CDR3, the DNA is TGTGCCAGCAGCTTGGCCGACAGGGGCGCAGATACGCAGTATTTT.

This chain connects TRBV7-6 to TRBJ2-3; possible D gene TRBD1, 5 bases. Deletions cut 4 bases from V and 4 bases from J, with 12 bases between. This CDR3 has 14 residues. Germline CDR1 and CDR2: SGHVS and FNYEAQ. The CDR3 bases are TGTGCCAGCAGCTCCCAGTGGGGCGCAGATACGCAGTATTTT. Translation: CASSSQWGADTQYF.

The chain links TRBV7-9 to TRBJ2-7, with D maybe TRBD1 (5 bases). V was trimmed by 1 base and J by 1 base, leaving 11 bases between them. CDR1 SEHNR and CDR2 FQNEAQ come from the germline V gene (reference sequence). This CDR3 comprises 15 residues. The CDR3, as DNA: TGTGCCAGCAGCTTAGGAGACAGCCGTTCCTACGAGCAGTACTTC. Protein product: CASSLGDSRSYEQYF.

This clone was detected only a few times. The rearrangement joins TRBV20-1 to TRBJ2-7; no firm D call. This CDR3 spans 11 amino acids. V was trimmed by 6 bases and J by 5 bases, leaving 11 bases between them. Germline CDR1 reads DFQATT; CDR2 reads SNEGSKA (reference sequence). The CDR3 coding sequence is TGCAGTGCGGTGCGCTCTCACGAGCAGTACTTC. Its translation is CSAVRSHEQYF.

J is TRBJ1-2 and V is TRBV29-1; D possibly corresponds to TRBD1 (6 bases). The CDR3 is 14 amino acids. V shed 6 bases and J shed 2 bases, with 16 bases lying between them. CDR1 and CDR2 from the germline V gene are SQVTM and ANQGSEA. CDR3 coding DNA: TGCAGCGTCCTACGGGGGGCGCAGAACTATGGCTACACCTTC. It encodes CSVLRGAQNYGYTF.